A selection of T cell receptor beta chains follows, all from one sample in a study of beta chain features in type 1 diabetes. Libraries were prepared by immunoSEQ multiplex PCR; TCRdb keeps only in-frame clonotypes and omits some of them. The sample includes about 16,000 clones, 45% to 55% of them seen just once. The specimen sequenced was stem cell memory CD4+ T cells from blood. These receptors were collected from a woman aged 18-29 years in good health. The CDR3 runs from the conserved cysteine through the conserved F or W. D genes are given only for firm matches. Clone size, where shown, is once, few, many, or a class for clones that have expanded.

CDR3nt | CDR3aa | j_gene | abundance | d_gene | v_gene
TGTGCCAGCAGCGGTCTCAAGCGGTCATACAATGAGCAGTTCTTC | CASSGLKRSYNEQFF | TRBJ2-1 | NA | NA | TRBV11-2
TGTGCCTGGGCCGGGACAGCCCTCTACACCTTC | CAWAGTALYTF | TRBJ1-2 | NA | TRBD1 | TRBV30
TGTGCCACCAGCAGAGATGGGGCAGGTCGCGAGCAGTTCTTC | CATSRDGAGREQFF | TRBJ2-1 | once | NA | TRBV15
TGTGCCAGCAGCGAGGACAGGGGTTTCGCATCGGAAGCTTTCTTT | CASSEDRGFASEAFF | TRBJ1-1 | NA | TRBD1 | TRBV9
TGTGCCAGCAGCCGAGGACTAGGGATTAGAGATACGCAGTATTTT | CASSRGLGIRDTQYF | TRBJ2-3 | NA | TRBD2 | TRBV7-2
TGTGCCTGGAGTGTATCGGGACAGGGCTACGAGCAGTACTTC | CAWSVSGQGYEQYF | TRBJ2-7 | NA | TRBD1 | TRBV30
TGCGCCAGCAGCTTGGCAGGGGGTAGCACCGGGGAGCTGTTTTTT | CASSLAGGSTGELFF | TRBJ2-2 | NA | TRBD1 | TRBV5-1
TGTGCCAGCAGTCCCAGAAGCGGGAGGGTCTACAATGAGCAGTTCTTC | CASSPRSGRVYNEQFF | TRBJ2-1 | few | TRBD2 | TRBV27
TGTGCCAGCAGCGTAGGGCCGGGGGTGGACACCGGGGAGCTGTTTTTT | CASSVGPGVDTGELFF | TRBJ2-2 | NA | NA | TRBV9
TGTGCCAGCAGTGAACTTTGGAGGGACTCAGGCAATCAGCCCCAGCATTTT | CASSELWRDSGNQPQHF | TRBJ1-5 | NA | NA | TRBV6-1
TGTGCCAGCAGTCGCGTGGTCGGGGGGAACACTGAAGCTTTCTTT | CASSRVVGGNTEAFF | TRBJ1-1 | NA | NA | TRBV5-4
TGTGCCAGCAGCCCAGCGATCAATCAGCCCCAGCATTTT | CASSPAINQPQHF | TRBJ1-5 | NA | NA | TRBV11-2
TGTGCCAGCAGTGAAGCGGGCCTGGGGGCTGGGGACGCGGACTTC | CASSEAGLGAGDADF | TRBJ2-4 | NA | NA | TRBV6-1
TGTGCCAGTAGCAAAGGGGGCCTGAACACTGAAGCTTTCTTT | CASSKGGLNTEAFF | TRBJ1-1 | NA | TRBD1 | TRBV19
TGTGCCAGCAGTTACCGGGGTGACTCCCTCGAGCAGTACTTC | CASSYRGDSLEQYF | TRBJ2-7 | once | NA | TRBV6-5
TGTGCCTGGAGTCCCCTAGCGGGGGCCACCGATACGCAGTATTTT | CAWSPLAGATDTQYF | TRBJ2-3 | NA | TRBD2 | TRBV30
TGTGCCAGCAGCCCCCGGCGCGGGACGGGGGTTAACTATGGCTACACCTTC | CASSPRRGTGVNYGYTF | TRBJ1-2 | NA | NA | TRBV7-2
TGTGCCGGCAGTGTGTACGCTAGCCGAATTGTCACAGATAACGCGGATACGCAGTATTTT | CAGSVYASRIVTDNADTQYF | TRBJ2-3 | NA | NA | TRBV2
TGCGCCAGCAGCGCCCGGACTAGCGGGCCGGGTTACGAGCAGTACTTC | CASSARTSGPGYEQYF | TRBJ2-7 | NA | TRBD2 | TRBV5-1
TGTGCCAGTAGCAAGCGGGAGGGCCAGGGCTACGAGCAGTACTTC | CASSKREGQGYEQYF | TRBJ2-7 | few | TRBD2 | TRBV19
TGTGCCAGCATCTCCCCGCGAGGCACCGGGGAGCTGTTTTTT | CASISPRGTGELFF | TRBJ2-2 | NA | NA | TRBV2
TGTGCCTACTCACCAGGCGGGAGGCCACCTAATGAGCAGTTCTTC | CAYSPGGRPPNEQFF | TRBJ2-1 | few | TRBD2 | TRBV30
TGCGCCAGCAGCCCGCGCGAGACGGGGACCTACGAGCAGTACTTC | CASSPRETGTYEQYF | TRBJ2-7 | NA | NA | TRBV4-1
TGCGCCAGCAGCTTGGGACAGGGGAGCTCCTACGAGCAGTACTTC | CASSLGQGSSYEQYF | TRBJ2-7 | NA | TRBD1 | TRBV5-1
TGTGCCAGCAGCTCCGGGGGAGCTCTGCCCTTCTACGAGCAGTACTTC | CASSSGGALPFYEQYF | TRBJ2-7 | few | NA | TRBV9
TGTGCCAGCAGTACCGTGGCGGCCGGGGAGCTGTTTTTT | CASSTVAAGELFF | TRBJ2-2 | NA | NA | TRBV6-4
TGTGCCAGCAGCCCGTTTAACAGGGTGCCTGCTTTCTTT | CASSPFNRVPAFF | TRBJ1-1 | NA | NA | TRBV7-2
TGTGCCAGCAGTGTGGGACAGGGTAGAAATCAGCCCCAGCATTTT | CASSVGQGRNQPQHF | TRBJ1-5 | NA | TRBD1 | TRBV2
TGTGCCAGCAGTTACGATTTAGCGGGGGACTACGAGCAGTACTTC | CASSYDLAGDYEQYF | TRBJ2-7 | NA | TRBD2 | TRBV6-5
TGTGCCAGCAGCTTGTTCAGTGTCCCCGGGGAGCTGTTTTTT | CASSLFSVPGELFF | TRBJ2-2 | NA | NA | TRBV5-4
TGTGCCTGGAGGGTCAGGGTCGACACTGAAGCTTTCTTT | CAWRVRVDTEAFF | TRBJ1-1 | NA | NA | TRBV30
TGTGCCAGCAGTTGGTCCTGGTCCACCGCCGCAACGGGGGACTCTGGGGCCAACGTCCTGACTTTC | CASSWSWSTAATGDSGANVLTF | TRBJ2-6 | few | NA | TRBV28
TGTGCCAGCAGCCAAGACGGGTCCTACGAGCAGTACTTC | CASSQDGSYEQYF | TRBJ2-7 | NA | NA | TRBV11-2
TGTGCCAGCAGTTACGTAGCGGGACGTTCCTACAATGAGCAGTTCTTC | CASSYVAGRSYNEQFF | TRBJ2-1 | NA | TRBD2 | TRBV6-6
TGTGCCAGCAGCTTAGAAGGAGGGTACTCCTACGAGCAGTACTTC | CASSLEGGYSYEQYF | TRBJ2-7 | few | NA | TRBV7-2
TGCAGCGTGCGAACCCCCAGCGTTGAAAACAATGAGCAGTTCTTC | CSVRTPSVENNEQFF | TRBJ2-1 | NA | NA | TRBV29-1
TGTGCCAGCAGCCTGGGACAGCTAGCCAAAAACATTCAGTACTTC | CASSLGQLAKNIQYF | TRBJ2-4 | NA | TRBD1 | TRBV28
TGCGCCAGCAGTTTTGAGGCGGGGGGGCCGCACAATGAGCAGTTCTTC | CASSFEAGGPHNEQFF | TRBJ2-1 | NA | TRBD2 | TRBV5-1
TGTGCCAGCAGCTTACAGGGACTAGCGGATTCCTACGAGCAGTACTTC | CASSLQGLADSYEQYF | TRBJ2-7 | few | TRBD2 | TRBV11-1
TGTGCCAGCAGCCGACTAGCGGGGGGGCTTAGTGAGCAGTTCTTC | CASSRLAGGLSEQFF | TRBJ2-1 | NA | TRBD2 | TRBV6-5
TGTGCCAGCAGCACTACCCCAGCGGGGCCCCCCGCCAATGAGCAGTTCTTC | CASSTTPAGPPANEQFF | TRBJ2-1 | few | TRBD2 | TRBV7-9
TGCGCCAGCAGCCAAGAAGGGACTAGCGGTTCAGATACGCAGTATTTT | CASSQEGTSGSDTQYF | TRBJ2-3 | NA | TRBD2 | TRBV4-1
TGTGCCAGCAGCGTAGGTGACAGGGGCAATCAGCCCCAGCATTTT | CASSVGDRGNQPQHF | TRBJ1-5 | NA | TRBD1 | TRBV9
TGCGCCAGCAGCTCTGGACTAGCGGGAGTGGCTGGGGCCAACGTCCTGACTTTC | CASSSGLAGVAGANVLTF | TRBJ2-6 | once | TRBD2 | TRBV5-1
TGTGCCAGCAGTCCTGACAGAGAGCAGTTCTTC | CASSPDREQFF | TRBJ2-1 | NA | NA | TRBV28
TGCGCCAGCAGTCAATCAAAGGACAGGGTTACCGAAAACACCGGGGAGCTGTTTTTT | CASSQSKDRVTENTGELFF | TRBJ2-2 | NA | TRBD1 | TRBV23-1
TGCGCCAGCAGCATAGACACTTCCTATGGCTACACCTTC | CASSIDTSYGYTF | TRBJ1-2 | NA | NA | TRBV5-1
TGTGCCAGCAGCTTCAGGGTCTTTAACACTGAAGCTTTCTTT | CASSFRVFNTEAFF | TRBJ1-1 | NA | NA | TRBV7-2
TGTGCCAGCAGCTTAGTTGGGGCAGACTATGGCTACACCTTC | CASSLVGADYGYTF | TRBJ1-2 | NA | NA | TRBV7-2
TGTGCCAGCAGCGGGGAGGGCAGGGACTACAATGAGCAGTTCTTC | CASSGEGRDYNEQFF | TRBJ2-1 | NA | TRBD2 | TRBV25-1
TGTGCCAGCAGCGCAGACAGGGGGCAAAGAGATACGCAGTATTTT | CASSADRGQRDTQYF | TRBJ2-3 | NA | TRBD1 | TRBV13
TGTGCCAGCAGCCAAACGACACCTTCCTACGAGCAGTACTTC | CASSQTTPSYEQYF | TRBJ2-7 | NA | NA | TRBV4-1
TGTGCCTGGAGTGCCGGGGGGCAAGAGACCCAGTACTTC | CAWSAGGQETQYF | TRBJ2-5 | NA | TRBD2 | TRBV30
TGTGCCAGCTCACCGACTAGCGGGGGGACCACTGACGTAGATGAGCAGTTCTTC | CASSPTSGGTTDVDEQFF | TRBJ2-1 | medium-sized | TRBD2 | TRBV18